This T cell receptor beta chain comes out of a study of radiation and T cells in renal cell carcinoma. Study at large: Nephrectomy followed 15 Gy stereotactic body radiation by 4 weeks.

Repertoires were generated with immunoSEQ multiplex PCR, while TCRdb's copy carries only in-frame clones and drops some. The sample has 130,000 or so clones, over 65% seen once. Turning to this clone: No antigen is known for it.

This CDR3 comprises 13 residues. V shed 1 base and J 8 bases; nucleotides not matched to a gene: 4. CDR1 is SGHAT, CDR2 FQNNGV, per germline. The time point: baseline pretreatment blood. Treatment given: 15 Gy SBRT to primary tumor, nephrectomy 4 weeks later. After SBRT, blood was collected at 2 and 4 weeks, plus baseline. Notes on the study in general: From baseline, blood top tumor clonotypes peaked at 2 weeks post-radiation.

The receptor comes from a woman aged 50 to 60 with renal cell carcinoma. The input for sequencing was blood, taken from a patient whose treatment included radiotherapy and nephrectomy. The chain links TRBV11-2 to TRBJ1-2; TRBD1 aligns across 7 bases. The CDR3 here is CASSLGQGGGYTF. The CDR3 region has the DNA TGTGCCAGCAGCTTAGGTCAGGGGGGCGGCTACACCTTC.